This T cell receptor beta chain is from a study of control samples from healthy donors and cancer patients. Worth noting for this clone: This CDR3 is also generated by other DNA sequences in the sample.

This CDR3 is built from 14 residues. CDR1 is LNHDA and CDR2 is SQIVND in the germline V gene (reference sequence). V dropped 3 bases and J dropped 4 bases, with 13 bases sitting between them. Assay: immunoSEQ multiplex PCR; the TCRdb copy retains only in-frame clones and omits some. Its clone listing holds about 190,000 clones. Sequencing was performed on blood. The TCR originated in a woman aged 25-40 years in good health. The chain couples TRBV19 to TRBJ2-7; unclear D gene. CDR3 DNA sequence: TGTGCCAGTAGTATTGGAGCAGGACCATACGAGCAGTACTTC. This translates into CASSIGAGPYEQYF.